This T cell receptor beta chain was sequenced for a study of tumor-infiltrating T cells and Merkel cell polyomavirus (dated by TCRdb to about 2017). About the full investigation: CD8+ T cells specific for the Merkel cell polyomavirus KLL epitope were examined in Merkel cell carcinoma patients. Most whole-tumor samples were obtained as 25-micron curls cut from formalin-fixed, paraffin-embedded tissue blocks. Across the study, one tumor sample was a frozen nodal tumor digest and one was a flash-frozen core biopsy of a metastasis. Patients came in at different disease stages and had a median follow-up of roughly 2.5 years, ranging from 1.1 to 6.0 years. The therapies patients received were varied and non-standardized, including chemotherapy, radiation and immunotherapies. In around 14 samples, KLL-tetramer-sorted cells taken from blood or tumor-infiltrating lymphocytes underwent TRB sequencing, as did about a dozen matched whole-tumor samples. The investigation overall reported the following: Because the study covered only a single viral epitope, T cells targeting other Merkel cell polyomavirus epitopes were not captured. A higher intratumoral fraction of KLL-specific T cells (1.9-18% versus roughly 0-0.15%) was associated with significantly improved MCC-specific survival. KLL-specific TRB repertoires were found to be diverse and largely private, with only one public clonotype, shared by two patients, identified among roughly 390 unique sequences. A significant MCC-specific survival advantage (P = 0.0051) was associated with tumors having more unique KLL-specific clonotypes (5-108 vs 0-3). One limitation of the study is the small sample size (n = 12 patients).

All patients' tumors stained robustly positive for Merkel cell polyomavirus Large T antigen by immunohistochemistry. About a dozen Merkel cell carcinoma patients were included, each with robust KLL-tetramer+ populations (above 0.04% of CD8+ T cells) in blood and/or cultured TIL. All patients were identified as Caucasian, and a median age of roughly 61 years (range about 45 to 85 years) was recorded. Lymph node tumors were analyzed for patients with unknown primaries who presented with nodal disease, or when insufficient primary tissue was available. From its cysteine to its phenylalanine, the CDR3 spans 16 amino acids. Kept here is only the CDR3 DNA, which spans 48 bases and is read in frame from base 1. Based on the germline V gene, the CDR1 and CDR2 sequences are SGHRS and YFSETQ. Compared with germline, V lacks 3 bases and J lacks 5 bases; bases without a gene match: 4. As regards this clone: No antigen is known for it. Base qualities are not recorded, but no much larger clone differs from it by a single base.

Library method: the immunoSEQ multiplex PCR assay. Adaptive Biotechnologies (Seattle, WA) carried out the genomic DNA extraction, TRB sequencing and normalization. Per the original workflow: Clonality was computed as one minus Shannon entropy of productive TRB sequences normalized by log2 of unique productive sequences. KLL-specific clonotypes in tumors were found by matching TCRbeta CDR3 amino acid sequences to the sequences from the tetramer-sorted sample of each patient. TCRdb carries this immuneACCESS record with in-frame sequences only. Its versions omit some clonotypes, under half of them owing to an unresolved V gene in the studies checked, with the rest unexplained. V and J calls and clone size are those listed in that table; D and trimming were worked out from the DNA. This sample gives about 25,000 clones in total; nearly 90% of them show up just once. Around 2.8% of the sample comes from the top ten.

The material sequenced was lymph node tissue. The chain couples TRBV5-1 to TRBJ2-5; 16 bases in the middle match TRBD2. The sequence was collected from a middle-aged man with Merkel cell carcinoma. The CDR3 in this case is CASSYGTSGGGETQYF. The nucleotide sequence is TGCGCCAGCAGCTACGGGACTAGCGGGGGGGGTGAGACCCAGTACTTC.